The T cell receptor (beta chain) described here comes from a study of OX40 agonist ivuxolimab in advanced cancers. Describing the broader study: The costimulatory receptor OX40 (CD134) was targeted by ivuxolimab, a fully human IgG2 agonistic monoclonal antibody. Intravenous ivuxolimab was administered to patients every 2 weeks at six dose levels: 0.01, 0.1, 0.3, 1.5, 3 and 10 mg/kg. Of the approximately 50 dose-escalation patients, hepatocellular carcinoma was present in about 19, melanoma in approximately 15, renal cell carcinoma in 9 and head and neck cancer in 9. In the dose-escalation cohort, 75% to 85% of patients were male, and the mean age was roughly 60 years with a range of roughly 23 to 90. Prior anti-PD-1, anti-PD-L1 or anti-CTLA-4 therapy was permitted, and approximately 41% of dose-escalation patients had received checkpoint inhibitors. Three dose-escalation patients achieved partial responses, one with hepatocellular carcinoma and two with cutaneous melanoma. Peripheral TCRbeta sequencing was intended to test whether TCR sequence diversity was altered and clonal T-cell expansion was caused by ivuxolimab. The paper describes the monotherapy dose-escalation part (N ≈ 52 patients) of the phase I trial of ivuxolimab. Study-wide conclusions, independent of this receptor: After ivuxolimab, expanded clones were on average more numerous among CD8+ T cells than among CD4+ T cells. Low levels of normalized T-cell clonal expansion were also shown by some nonresponding patients. At doses of 0.1 to 3.0 mg/kg, clonal expansion of both CD4+ and CD8+ blood T cells was observed from baseline to week 6. Partial responders in the 0.1-3.0 mg/kg groups had among the lowest normalized peripheral clonal expansion, especially among CD8+ T cells. Which antigens the clonally expanded peripheral T cells were specific for was not determined.

Patients with a history of autoimmune disease or receiving systemic immunosuppression were excluded from the trial. Peripheral blood for TCR sequencing was collected from all dose cohorts at baseline, on cycle 4 day 1, and on cycle 7 day 1. The samples were drawn from a first-in-human, open-label, multicenter phase I dose-escalation trial of ivuxolimab. Adults with locally advanced or metastatic melanoma, renal cell, hepatocellular, or head and neck squamous cell carcinoma were enrolled in the trial. Before TCR sequencing, CD4+ and CD8+ T cells were separately sorted from peripheral blood. About this clone itself: Its antigen remains unidentified. No base quality values were provided; no much bigger clone lies one nucleotide off.

To sequence the TCRbeta CDR3 region, genomic DNA was isolated from the sorted cells. TCRbeta CDR3 regions were sequenced using the immunoSEQ Assay. TCRdb provides this immuneACCESS table in a form limited to in-frame rearrangements. Some clones are lacking; in checked studies, under half of them reflect an unresolved V gene, and why the rest are absent is not known. This sample lists some 94,000 clones; around 90% were detected once. The leading ten clones occupy 3.4% of the sample. CDR1 is given as SGHRS and CDR2 as YFSETQ, both from the germline V gene. V sheds 2 bases and J sheds 3 bases, leaving 11 bases between their ends. The CDR3 runs 14 amino acids, cysteine and phenylalanine included. Only the CDR3 region is kept as DNA, spanning 42 bases read in frame from base 1.

The V gene is TRBV5-1 and the J gene is TRBJ1-1; no D gene call is confident. The sequence derives from an adult with an advanced solid tumor such as melanoma, head and neck, liver or kidney cancer. The sequencing used CD4+ or CD8+ T cells sorted from blood, collected in a trial of the OX40 agonist ivuxolimab. This receptor carries the CDR3 CASSLRRPDTEAFF. The DNA sequence is given as TGCGCCAGCAGCTTACGTCGGCCGGACACTGAAGCTTTCTTT.